The subject of this entry is one T cell receptor beta chain. The sample belongs to a study of blood T cell repertoires in COVID-19. At the level of the study: The study drew acute and convalescent COVID-19 samples from the United States, Italy and Spain.

Generated by immunoSEQ multiplex PCR, the TCRdb table keeps only in-frame clones and is missing some. This table holds about 360,000 clones, approximately 86% found once. The V end lost 6 bases, the J end lost 2 bases, and 15 bases lay between the germline ends. The germline V gene encodes CDR1 SQVTM and CDR2 ANQGSEA. This CDR3 has 14 amino acids. This sequence joins TRBV29-1 and TRBJ2-3; tentatively, D is TRBD1 (6 bases). The TCR originated in a human donor in a cohort sampled during active COVID-19. Material for sequencing was peripheral blood. In DNA, the CDR3 is TGCAGCGTAAGGGGACACGGAGACACAGATACGCAGTATTTT. It yields the protein CSVRGHGDTDTQYF.